This T cell receptor beta chain was documented in a study of T cell responses to AZD1222 COVID-19 vaccine. This CDR3 region has 17 residues. The germline CDR1 and CDR2 sequences are KGHDR and SFDVKD. About this clone: As yet, its antigen is unknown. Its ends do not fully match the called genes, so a read error is possible.

Only in-frame clones appear in the TCRdb table, and some are missing; sequencing was by immunoSEQ multiplex PCR. The sample includes 250,000 to 300,000 clones, 90% to 95% seen only once; the top ten take around 0.6%. General observations from the study: The donor cohort was predominantly white British with a female majority, and clonal diversity may have been underestimated. In the spike-specific TCR repertoire, nearly half reportedly target unmutated variant regions.

The sequenced sample was peripheral blood, obtained 28 days after the second AZD1222 dose. This TCR came from an adult who received the AZD1222 COVID-19 vaccine. The J gene is TRBJ1-1, the V gene TRBV24-1, with D perhaps matching TRBD1 (6 bases). CDR3 loop: CATSDSAGAGLKTEAFF. Here the CDR3 DNA reads TGTGCCACCAGTGATTCCGCAGGGGCGGGCTTGAAAACTGAAGCTTTCTTT.